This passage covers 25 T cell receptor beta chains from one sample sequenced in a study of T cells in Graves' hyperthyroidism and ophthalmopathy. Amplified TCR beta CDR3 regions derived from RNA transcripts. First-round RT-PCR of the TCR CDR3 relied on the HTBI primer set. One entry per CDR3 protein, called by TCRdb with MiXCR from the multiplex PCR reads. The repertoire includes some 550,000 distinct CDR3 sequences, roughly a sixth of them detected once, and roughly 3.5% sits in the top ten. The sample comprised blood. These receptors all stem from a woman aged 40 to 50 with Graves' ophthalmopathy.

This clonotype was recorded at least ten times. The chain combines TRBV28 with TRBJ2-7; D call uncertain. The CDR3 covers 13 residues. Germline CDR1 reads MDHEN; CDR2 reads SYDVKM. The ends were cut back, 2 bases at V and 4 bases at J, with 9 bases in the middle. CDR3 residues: CASSLSNLYEQYF. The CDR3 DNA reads TGTGCCAGCAGTTTAAGCAACCTATACGAGCAGTACTTC.

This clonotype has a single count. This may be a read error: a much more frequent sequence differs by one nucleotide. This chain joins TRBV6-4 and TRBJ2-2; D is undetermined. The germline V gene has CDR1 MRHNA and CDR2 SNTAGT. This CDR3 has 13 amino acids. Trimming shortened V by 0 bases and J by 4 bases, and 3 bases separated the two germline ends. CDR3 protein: CASSDSATGELFF. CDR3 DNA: TGTGCCAGCAGTGACTCGGCCACCGGGGAGCTGTTTTTT.

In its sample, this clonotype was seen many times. This CDR3 is CSYRRGTSGSGETQYF. CDR3 sequence (DNA): TGCAGTTACAGGAGGGGGACTAGCGGGAGCGGGGAGACCCAGTACTTC. V is TRBV20-1 and J is TRBJ2-5, with TRBD2 identical over 14 bases. CDR1 is DFQATT, CDR2 SNEGSKA, per germline (reference sequence). This CDR3 contains 16 residues. The V gene end was trimmed by 8 bases and the J gene end by 5 bases; junction bases not matched to a gene: 13.

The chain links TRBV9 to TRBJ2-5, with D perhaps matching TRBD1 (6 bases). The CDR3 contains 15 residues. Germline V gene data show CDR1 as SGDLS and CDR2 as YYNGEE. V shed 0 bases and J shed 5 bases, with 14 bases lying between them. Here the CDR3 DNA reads TGTGCCAGCAGCGTAGTTTGGGGGCCGGGTGAGACCCAGTACTTC. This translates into CASSVVWGPGETQYF.

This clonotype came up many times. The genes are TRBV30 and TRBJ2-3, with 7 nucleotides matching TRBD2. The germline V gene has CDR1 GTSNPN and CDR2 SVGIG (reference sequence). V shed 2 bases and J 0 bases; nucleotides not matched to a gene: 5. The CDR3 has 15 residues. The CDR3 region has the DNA TGTGCCTGGAGTTTGGGGCGGGGGAGCACAGATACGCAGTATTTT. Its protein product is CAWSLGRGSTDTQYF.

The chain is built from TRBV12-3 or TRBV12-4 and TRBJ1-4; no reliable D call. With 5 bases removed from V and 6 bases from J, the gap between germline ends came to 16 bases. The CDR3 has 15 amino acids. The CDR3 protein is CASSDSSAGYEKLFF. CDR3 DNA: TGTGCCAGCAGTGATTCTTCCGCGGGGTATGAAAAACTGTTTTTT.

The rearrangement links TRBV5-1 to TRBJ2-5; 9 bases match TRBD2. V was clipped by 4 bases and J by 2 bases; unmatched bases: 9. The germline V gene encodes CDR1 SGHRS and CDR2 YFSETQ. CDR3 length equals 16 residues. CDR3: CASSLVAGALQETQYF. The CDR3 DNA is TGCGCCAGCAGCCTAGTAGCGGGAGCCCTTCAAGAGACCCAGTACTTC.

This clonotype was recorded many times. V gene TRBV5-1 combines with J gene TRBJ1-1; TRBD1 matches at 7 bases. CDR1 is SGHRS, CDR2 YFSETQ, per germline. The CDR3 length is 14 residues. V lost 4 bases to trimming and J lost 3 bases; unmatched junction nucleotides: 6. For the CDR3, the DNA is TGCGCCAGCAGCGACGGACAGGCATACACTGAAGCTTTCTTT. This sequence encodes CASSDGQAYTEAFF.

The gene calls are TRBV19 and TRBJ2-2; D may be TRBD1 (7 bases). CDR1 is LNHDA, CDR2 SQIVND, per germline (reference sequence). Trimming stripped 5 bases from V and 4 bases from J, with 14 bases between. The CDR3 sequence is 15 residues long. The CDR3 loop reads CASSYRRGLTGELFF. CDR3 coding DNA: TGTGCCAGTAGTTACCGGAGGGGGCTCACCGGGGAGCTGTTTTTT.

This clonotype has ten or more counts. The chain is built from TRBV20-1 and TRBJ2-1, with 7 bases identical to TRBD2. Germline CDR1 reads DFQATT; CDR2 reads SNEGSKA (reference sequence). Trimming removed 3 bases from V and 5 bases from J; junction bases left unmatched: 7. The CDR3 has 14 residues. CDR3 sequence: CSAREGRENNEQFF. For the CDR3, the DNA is TGCAGTGCTAGGGAGGGGAGGGAGAACAATGAGCAGTTCTTC.

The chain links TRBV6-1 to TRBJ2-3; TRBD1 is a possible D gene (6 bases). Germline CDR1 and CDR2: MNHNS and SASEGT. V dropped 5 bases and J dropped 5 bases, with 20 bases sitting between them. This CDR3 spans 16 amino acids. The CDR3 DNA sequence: TGTGCCAGCAGTCGCAGGGGTAGCGTCTTTGGAGATACGCAGTATTTT. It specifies CASSRRGSVFGDTQYF.

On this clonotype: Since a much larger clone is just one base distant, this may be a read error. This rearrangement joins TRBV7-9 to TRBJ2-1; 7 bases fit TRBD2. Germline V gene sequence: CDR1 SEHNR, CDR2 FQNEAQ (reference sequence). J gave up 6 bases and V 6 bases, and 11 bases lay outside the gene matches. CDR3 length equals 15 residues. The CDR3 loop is CASRASSGRCNEQFF. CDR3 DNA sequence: TGTGCCAGCAGGGCATCTAGCGGAAGATGCAATGAGCAGTTCTTC. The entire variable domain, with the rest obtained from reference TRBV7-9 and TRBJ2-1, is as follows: DTGVSQNPRHKITKRGQNVTFRCDPISEHNRLYWYRQTLGQGPEFLTYFQNEAQLEKSRLLSDRFSAERPKGSFSTLEIQRTEQGDSAMYLCASRASSGRCNEQFFGPGTRLTVL.

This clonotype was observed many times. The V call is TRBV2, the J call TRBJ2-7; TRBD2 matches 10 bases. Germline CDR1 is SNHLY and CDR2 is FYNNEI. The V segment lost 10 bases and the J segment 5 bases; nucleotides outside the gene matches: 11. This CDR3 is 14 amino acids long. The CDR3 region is CATHLAGESHEQYF. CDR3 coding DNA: TGTGCCACCCATCTAGCGGGAGAGTCCCACGAGCAGTACTTC. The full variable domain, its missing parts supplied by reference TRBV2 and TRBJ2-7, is EPEVTQTPSHQVTQMGQEVILRCVPISNHLYFYWYRQILGQKVEFLVSFYNNEISEKSEIFDDQFSVERPDGSNFTLKIRSTKLEDSAMYFCATHLAGESHEQYFGPGTRLTVT.

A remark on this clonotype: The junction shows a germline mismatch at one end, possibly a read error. As DNA, the CDR3 is TGTGCCAGCAGTTTATCGGGACACCAAAAATTTAACTATGGCCACACCTTC. Its protein is CASSLSGHQKFNYGHTF. J is TRBJ1-2 and V is TRBV28; maybe TRBD1 (6 bases). The CDR3 is made up of 17 amino acids. Per germline, CDR1 MDHEN and CDR2 SYDVKM.

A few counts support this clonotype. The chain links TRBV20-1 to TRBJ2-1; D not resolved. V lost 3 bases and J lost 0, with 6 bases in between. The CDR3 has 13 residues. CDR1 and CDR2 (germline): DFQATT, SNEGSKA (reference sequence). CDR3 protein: CSASVISYNEQFF. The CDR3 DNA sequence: TGCAGTGCTAGTGTCATCTCCTACAATGAGCAGTTCTTC.

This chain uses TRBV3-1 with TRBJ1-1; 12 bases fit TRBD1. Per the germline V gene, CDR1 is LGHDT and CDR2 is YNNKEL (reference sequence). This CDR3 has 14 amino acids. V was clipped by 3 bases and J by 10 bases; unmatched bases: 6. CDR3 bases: TGTGCCAGCAGCCACCGGGACAGGGGGCTTGCAGCTTTCTTT. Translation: CASSHRDRGLAAFF. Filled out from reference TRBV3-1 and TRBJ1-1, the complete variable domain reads DTAVSQTPKYLVTQMGNDKSIKCEQNLGHDTMYWYKQDSKKFLKIMFSYNNKELIINETVPNRFSPKSPDKAHLNLHINSLELGDSAVYFCASSHRDRGLAAFFGQGTRLTVV.

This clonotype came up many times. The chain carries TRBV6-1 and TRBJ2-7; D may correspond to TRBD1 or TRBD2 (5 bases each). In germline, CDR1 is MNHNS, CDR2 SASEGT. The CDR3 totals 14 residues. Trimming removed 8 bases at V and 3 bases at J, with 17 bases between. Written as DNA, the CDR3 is TGTGCCAGCGGGGACGGGGCGGGTGGCTACGAGCAGTACTTC. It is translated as CASGDGAGGYEQYF.

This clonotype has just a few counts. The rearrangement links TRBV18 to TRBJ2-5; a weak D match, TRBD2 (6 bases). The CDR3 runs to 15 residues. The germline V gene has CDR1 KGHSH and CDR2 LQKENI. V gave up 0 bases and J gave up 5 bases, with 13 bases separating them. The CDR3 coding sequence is TGTGCCAGCTCACCACCTGGAGCGGGCTGGGAGACCCAGTACTTC. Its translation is CASSPPGAGWETQYF.

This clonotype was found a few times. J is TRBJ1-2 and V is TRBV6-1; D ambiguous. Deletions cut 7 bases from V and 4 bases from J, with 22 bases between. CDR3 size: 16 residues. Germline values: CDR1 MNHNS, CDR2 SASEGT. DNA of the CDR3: TGTGCCAGCACCCTCACGGAGGGCCAGTCGGGCTATGGCTACACCTTC. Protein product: CASTLTEGQSGYGYTF.

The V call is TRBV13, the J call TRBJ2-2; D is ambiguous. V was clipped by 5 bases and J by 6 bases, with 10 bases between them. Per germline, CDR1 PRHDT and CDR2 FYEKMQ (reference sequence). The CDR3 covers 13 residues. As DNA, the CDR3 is TGTGCCAGCAGCCCCCGGTCCCCCGGGGAGCTGTTTTTT. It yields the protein CASSPRSPGELFF. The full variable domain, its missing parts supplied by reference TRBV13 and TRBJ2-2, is AAGVIQSPRHLIKEKRETATLKCYPIPRHDTVYWYQQGPGQDPQFLISFYEKMQSDKGSIPDRFSAQQFSDYHSELNMSSLELGDSALYFCASSPRSPGELFFGEGSRLTVL.

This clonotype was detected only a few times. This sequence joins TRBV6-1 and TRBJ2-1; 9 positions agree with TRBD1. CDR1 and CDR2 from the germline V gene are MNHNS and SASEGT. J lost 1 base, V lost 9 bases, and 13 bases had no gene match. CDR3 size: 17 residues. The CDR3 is CASMTNRGRFSYNEQFF. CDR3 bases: TGTGCCAGTATGACAAACAGGGGGCGCTTTTCCTACAATGAGCAGTTCTTC.

The CDR3 DNA sequence: TGTGCCAGCAGCCAATCGCCCGTCTCTGGAAACACCATATATTTT. Its protein product is CASSQSPVSGNTIYF. The gene calls are TRBV3-1 and TRBJ1-3; D is unclear. Germline loops: CDR1 LGHDT, CDR2 YNNKEL (reference sequence). This CDR3 has 15 residues. Deletions cut 2 bases from V and 0 bases from J, with 8 bases between.

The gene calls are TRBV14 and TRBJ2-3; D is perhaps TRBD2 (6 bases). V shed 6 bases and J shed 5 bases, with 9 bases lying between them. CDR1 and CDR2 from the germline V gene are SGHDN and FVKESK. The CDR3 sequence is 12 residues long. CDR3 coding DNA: TGTGCCAGCAGAAGTAGCGGAGATACGCAGTATTTT. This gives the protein CASRSSGDTQYF.

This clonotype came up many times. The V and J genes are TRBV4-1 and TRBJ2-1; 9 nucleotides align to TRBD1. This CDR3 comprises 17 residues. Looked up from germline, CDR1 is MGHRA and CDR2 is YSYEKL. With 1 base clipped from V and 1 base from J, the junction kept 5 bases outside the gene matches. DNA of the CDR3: TGCGCCAGCAGCCAAGTTACAGGGGGCGGGTCCTACAATGAGCAGTTCTTC. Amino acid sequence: CASSQVTGGGSYNEQFF.

The DNA of the CDR3 is TGTGCCACCAGCAGAGATATTACGAATTCACCCCTCCACTTT. Translation: CATSRDITNSPLHF. The chain links TRBV15 to TRBJ1-6, with D unclear. The CDR3 extends over 14 amino acids. V was cut by 0 bases and J by 7 bases, with 7 bases left in between. Germline CDR1 LNHNV, CDR2 YYDKDF (reference sequence).